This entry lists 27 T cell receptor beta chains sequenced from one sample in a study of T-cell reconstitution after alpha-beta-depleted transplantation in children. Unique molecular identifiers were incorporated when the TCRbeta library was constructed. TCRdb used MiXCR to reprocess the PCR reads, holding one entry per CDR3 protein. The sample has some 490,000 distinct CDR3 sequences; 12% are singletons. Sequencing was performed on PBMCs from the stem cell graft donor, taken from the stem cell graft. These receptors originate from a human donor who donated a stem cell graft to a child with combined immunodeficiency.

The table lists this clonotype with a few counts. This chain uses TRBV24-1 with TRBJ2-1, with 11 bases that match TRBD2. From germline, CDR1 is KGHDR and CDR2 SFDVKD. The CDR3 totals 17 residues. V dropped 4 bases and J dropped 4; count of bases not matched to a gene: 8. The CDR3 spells CATSEHLAGGVYNEQFF. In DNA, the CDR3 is TGTGCCACCAGTGAACACTTAGCGGGGGGGGTTTACAATGAGCAGTTCTTC.

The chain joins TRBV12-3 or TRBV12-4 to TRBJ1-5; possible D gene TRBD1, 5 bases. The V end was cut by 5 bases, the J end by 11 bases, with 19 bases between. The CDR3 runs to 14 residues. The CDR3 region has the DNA TGTGCCAGCAGTGCCTGGGGGGAACCATCCGCCCAGCATTTT. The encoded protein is CASSAWGEPSAQHF.

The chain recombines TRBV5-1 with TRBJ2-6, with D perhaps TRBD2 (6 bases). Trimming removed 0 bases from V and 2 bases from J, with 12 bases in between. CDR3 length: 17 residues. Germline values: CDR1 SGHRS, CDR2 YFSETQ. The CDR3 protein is CASSLVVTGAGANVLTF. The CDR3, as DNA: TGCGCCAGCAGCTTGGTAGTTACGGGGGCTGGGGCCAACGTCCTGACTTTC.

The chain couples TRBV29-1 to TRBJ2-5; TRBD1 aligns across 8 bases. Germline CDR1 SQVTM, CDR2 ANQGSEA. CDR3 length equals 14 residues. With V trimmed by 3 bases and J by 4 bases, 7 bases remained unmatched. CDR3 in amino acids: CSVDPFRGRETQYF. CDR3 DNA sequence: TGCAGCGTTGACCCTTTCAGGGGGCGAGAGACCCAGTACTTC.

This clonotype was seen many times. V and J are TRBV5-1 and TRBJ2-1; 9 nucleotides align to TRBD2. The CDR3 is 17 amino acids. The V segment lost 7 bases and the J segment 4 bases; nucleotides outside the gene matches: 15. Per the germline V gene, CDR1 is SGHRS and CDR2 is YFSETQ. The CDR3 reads CASAINRLAAPYNEQFF. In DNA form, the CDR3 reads TGCGCCAGCGCCATAAATCGACTAGCGGCGCCTTACAATGAGCAGTTCTTC.

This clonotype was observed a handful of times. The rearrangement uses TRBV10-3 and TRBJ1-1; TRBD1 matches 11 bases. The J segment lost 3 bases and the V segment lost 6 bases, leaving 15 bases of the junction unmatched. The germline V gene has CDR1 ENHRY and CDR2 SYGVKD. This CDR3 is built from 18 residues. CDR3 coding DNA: TGTGCCATCAGCAGGAGAGGGGGACAGGGGGGCGATGACACTGAAGCTTTCTTT. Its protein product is CAISRRGGQGGDDTEAFF.

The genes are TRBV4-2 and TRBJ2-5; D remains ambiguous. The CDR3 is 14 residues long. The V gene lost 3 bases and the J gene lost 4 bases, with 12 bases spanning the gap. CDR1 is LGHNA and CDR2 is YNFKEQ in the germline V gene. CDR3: CASSHGLERETQYF. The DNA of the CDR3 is TGTGCCAGCAGCCACGGGCTAGAGAGAGAGACCCAGTACTTC.

The CDR3 bases are TGCGCCAGCAGCTTTGAGGGCGGCGACACCGGGGAGCTGTTTTTT. Protein sequence: CASSFEGGDTGELFF. The chain has TRBV5-1 and TRBJ2-2, with D possibly matching TRBD2 (5 bases). Germline V lookup: CDR1 SGHRS, CDR2 YFSETQ. Trimming took off 2 bases at V and 3 bases at J, with 11 bases between the two ends. CDR3 size: 15 residues.

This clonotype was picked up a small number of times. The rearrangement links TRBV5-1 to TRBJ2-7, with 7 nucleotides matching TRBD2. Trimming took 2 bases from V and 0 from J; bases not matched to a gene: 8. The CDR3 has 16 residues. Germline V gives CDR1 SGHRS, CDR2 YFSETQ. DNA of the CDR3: TGCGCCAGCAGCTTATCGAGCGGGACGGGCTCCTACGAGCAGTACTTC. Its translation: CASSLSSGTGSYEQYF.

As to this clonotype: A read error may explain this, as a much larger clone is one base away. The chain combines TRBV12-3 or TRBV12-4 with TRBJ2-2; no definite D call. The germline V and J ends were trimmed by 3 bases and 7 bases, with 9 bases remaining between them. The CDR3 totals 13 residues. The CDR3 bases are TGTGCCAGCAGTTTTAAGGATGGCGGGGAGCTGTTTTTT. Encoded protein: CASSFKDGGELFF.

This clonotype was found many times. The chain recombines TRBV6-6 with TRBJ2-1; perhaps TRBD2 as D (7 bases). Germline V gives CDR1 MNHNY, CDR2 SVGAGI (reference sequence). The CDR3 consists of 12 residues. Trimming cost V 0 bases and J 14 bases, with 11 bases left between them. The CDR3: CASSYSGGGEFF. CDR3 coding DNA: TGTGCCAGCAGTTACTCAGGAGGGGGGGAGTTCTTC.

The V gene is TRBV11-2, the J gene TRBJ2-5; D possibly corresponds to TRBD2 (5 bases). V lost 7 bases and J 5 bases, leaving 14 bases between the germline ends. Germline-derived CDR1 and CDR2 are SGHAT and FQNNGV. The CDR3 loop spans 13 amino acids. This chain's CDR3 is CASIRENGETQYF. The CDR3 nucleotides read TGTGCCAGCATCCGGGAAAACGGGGAGACCCAGTACTTC. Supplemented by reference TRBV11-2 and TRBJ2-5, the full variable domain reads EAGVAQSPRYKIIEKRQSVAFWCNPISGHATLYWYQQILGQGPKLLIQFQNNGVVDDSQLPKDRFSAERLKGVDSTLKIQPAKLEDSAVYLCASIRENGETQYFGPGTRLLVL.

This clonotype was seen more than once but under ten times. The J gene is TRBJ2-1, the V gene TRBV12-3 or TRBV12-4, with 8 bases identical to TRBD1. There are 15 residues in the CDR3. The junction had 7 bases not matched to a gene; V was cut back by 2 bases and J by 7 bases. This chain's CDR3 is CASSLFGQGVNEQFF. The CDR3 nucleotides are TGTGCCAGCAGTTTATTCGGACAGGGCGTAAATGAGCAGTTCTTC.

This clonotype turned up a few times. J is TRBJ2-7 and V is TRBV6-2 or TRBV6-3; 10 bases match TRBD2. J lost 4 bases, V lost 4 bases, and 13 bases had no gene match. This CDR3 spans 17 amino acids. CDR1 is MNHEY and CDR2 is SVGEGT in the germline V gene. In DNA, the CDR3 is TGTGCCAGCAGTTCGCCCGGCCTACTAGCGGGGAAGTACGAGCAGTACTTC. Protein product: CASSSPGLLAGKYEQYF.

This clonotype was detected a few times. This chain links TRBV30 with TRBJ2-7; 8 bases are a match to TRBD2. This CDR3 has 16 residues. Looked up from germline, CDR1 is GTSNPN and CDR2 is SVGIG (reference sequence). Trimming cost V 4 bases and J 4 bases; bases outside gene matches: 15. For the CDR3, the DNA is TGTGCCTGGATACGGATCACTGAAGCGGGAGTTTACGAGCAGTACTTC. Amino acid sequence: CAWIRITEAGVYEQYF.

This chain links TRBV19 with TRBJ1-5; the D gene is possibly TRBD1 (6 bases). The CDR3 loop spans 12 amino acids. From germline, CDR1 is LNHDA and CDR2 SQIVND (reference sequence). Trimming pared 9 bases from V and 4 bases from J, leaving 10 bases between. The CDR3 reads CASGDRNQPQHF. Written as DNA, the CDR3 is TGTGCCAGCGGTGACAGGAATCAGCCCCAGCATTTT.

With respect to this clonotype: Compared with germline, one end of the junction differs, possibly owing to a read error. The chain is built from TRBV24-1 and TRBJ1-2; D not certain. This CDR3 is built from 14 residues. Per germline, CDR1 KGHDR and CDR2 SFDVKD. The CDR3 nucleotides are TGTACCACCAGTGAAGGCACCGGGAACTATGGCTACACCTTC. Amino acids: CTTSEGTGNYGYTF.

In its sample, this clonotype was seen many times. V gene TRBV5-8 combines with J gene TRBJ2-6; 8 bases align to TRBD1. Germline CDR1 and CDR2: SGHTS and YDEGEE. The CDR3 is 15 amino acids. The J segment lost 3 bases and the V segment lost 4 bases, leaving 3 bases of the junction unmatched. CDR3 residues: CASSLDRVGANVLTF. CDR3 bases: TGTGCCAGCAGCCTGGACAGGGTTGGGGCCAACGTCCTGACTTTC. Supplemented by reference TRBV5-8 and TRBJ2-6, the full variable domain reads EAGVTQSPTHLIKTRGQQATLRCSPISGHTSVYWYQQALGLGLQFLLWYDEGEERNRGNFPPRFSGRQFPNYSSELNVNALELEDSALYLCASSLDRVGANVLTFGAGSRLTVL.

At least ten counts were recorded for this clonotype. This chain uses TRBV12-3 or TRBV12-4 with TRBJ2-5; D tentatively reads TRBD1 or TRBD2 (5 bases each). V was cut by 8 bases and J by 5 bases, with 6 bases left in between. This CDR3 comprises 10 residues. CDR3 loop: CASGDETQYF. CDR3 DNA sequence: TGTGCCAGCGGGGACGAGACCCAGTACTTC.

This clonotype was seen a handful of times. CDR3 region: CASSPGGRQGNTEAFF. CDR3 DNA: TGTGCCAGCAGCCCCGGGGGACGGCAGGGTAACACTGAAGCTTTCTTT. The chain links TRBV7-2 to TRBJ1-1, with a weak D call TRBD1 (5 bases). V was cut by 5 bases and J by 2 bases, with 18 bases left in between. There are 16 residues in the CDR3. Per germline, CDR1 SGHTA and CDR2 FQGNSA. The whole variable domain, filled in from reference TRBV7-2 and TRBJ1-1, reads GAGVSQSPSNKVTEKGKDVELRCDPISGHTALYWYRQSLGQGLEFLIYFQGNSAPDKSGLPSDRFSAERTGGSVSTLTIQRTQQEDSAVYLCASSPGGRQGNTEAFFGQGTRLTVV.

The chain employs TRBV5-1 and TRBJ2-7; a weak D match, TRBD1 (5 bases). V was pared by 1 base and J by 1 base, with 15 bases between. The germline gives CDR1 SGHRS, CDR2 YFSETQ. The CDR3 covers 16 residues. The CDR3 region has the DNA TGCGCCAGCAGCTTGTTGGGGCCAGCCGCTTCCTACGAGCAGTACTTC. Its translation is CASSLLGPAASYEQYF.

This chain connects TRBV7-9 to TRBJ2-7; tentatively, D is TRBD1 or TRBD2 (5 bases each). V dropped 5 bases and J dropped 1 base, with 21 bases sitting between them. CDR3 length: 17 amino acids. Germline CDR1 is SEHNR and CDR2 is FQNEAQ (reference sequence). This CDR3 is CASSEALVGVLSYEQYF. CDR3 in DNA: TGTGCCAGCAGCGAGGCATTGGTGGGGGTCTTGTCCTACGAGCAGTACTTC.

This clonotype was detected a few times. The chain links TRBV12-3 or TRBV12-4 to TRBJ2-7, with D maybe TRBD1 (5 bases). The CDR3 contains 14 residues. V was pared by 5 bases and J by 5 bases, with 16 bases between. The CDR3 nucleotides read TGTGCCAGCAGTCCCGACAGCGCGATCCACGAGCAGTACTTC. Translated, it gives CASSPDSAIHEQYF.

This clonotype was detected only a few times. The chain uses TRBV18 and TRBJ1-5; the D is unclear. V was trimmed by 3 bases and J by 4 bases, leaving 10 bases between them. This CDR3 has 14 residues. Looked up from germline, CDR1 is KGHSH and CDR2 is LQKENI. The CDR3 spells CASSPMPLNQPQHF. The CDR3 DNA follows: TGTGCCAGCTCACCCATGCCTTTGAATCAGCCCCAGCATTTT.

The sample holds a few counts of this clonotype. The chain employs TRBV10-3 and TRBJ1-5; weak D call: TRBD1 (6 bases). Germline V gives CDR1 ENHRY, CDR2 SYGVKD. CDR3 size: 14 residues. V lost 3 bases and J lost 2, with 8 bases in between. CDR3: CAISDAGGNQPQHF. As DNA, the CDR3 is TGTGCCATCAGTGATGCAGGGGGCAATCAGCCCCAGCATTTT.

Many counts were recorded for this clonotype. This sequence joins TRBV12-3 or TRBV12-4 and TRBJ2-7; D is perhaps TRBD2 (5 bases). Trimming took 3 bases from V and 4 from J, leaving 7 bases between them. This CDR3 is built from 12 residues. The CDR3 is CASSFERYEQYF. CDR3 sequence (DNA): TGTGCCAGCAGTTTTGAGCGGTACGAGCAGTACTTC.

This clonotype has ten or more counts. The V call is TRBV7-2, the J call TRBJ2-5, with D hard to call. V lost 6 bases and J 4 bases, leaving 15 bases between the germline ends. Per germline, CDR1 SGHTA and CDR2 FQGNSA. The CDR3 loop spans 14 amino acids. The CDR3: CASSSNGVGETQYF. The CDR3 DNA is TGTGCCAGCAGTAGCAATGGGGTTGGAGAGACCCAGTACTTC.